The 29 T cell receptor beta chains presented below share a single source sample, sequenced in a study of cytomegalovirus exposure and HLA in healthy donors. PCR primers comprised 60 Vbeta and 13 Jbeta primers. Using immunoSEQ multiplex PCR, the repertoire was profiled, and TCRdb retains in-frame clones only, with some absent. The data hold roughly 100,000 clones, with around 10% observed a single time. The sample was PBMCs. Receptor source: a man in his forties in good health and CMV-seropositive.

There are a few counts of this clone. V gene TRBV7-6 combines with J gene TRBJ2-5, with 8 nucleotides matching TRBD1. The germline V gene encodes CDR1 SGHVS and CDR2 FNYEAQ. V lost 4 bases, J lost 4 bases, and 8 bases stayed unmatched. The CDR3 runs 15 residues. CDR3 sequence reads: CASSSTGTGRETQYF. CDR3 nucleotides: TGTGCCAGCAGCTCAACCGGGACAGGACGAGAGACCCAGTACTTC.

This chain uses TRBV6-5 with TRBJ2-5; 9 bases align to TRBD2. V shed 6 bases and J 7 bases; nucleotides not matched to a gene: 9. The germline CDR1 and CDR2 sequences are MNHEY and SVGAGI. This CDR3 has 14 amino acids. The CDR3 protein is CASRAGTSHTTQYF. Written as DNA, the CDR3 is TGTGCCAGCAGAGCCGGGACTAGCCATACGACCCAGTACTTC.

In its sample, this clone was seen a few times. This chain joins TRBV4-3 and TRBJ2-1; TRBD2 agrees at 11 bases. Germline CDR1 and CDR2: LGHNA and YSLEER. This CDR3 comprises 16 residues. V was clipped by 0 bases and J by 6 bases; unmatched bases: 4. As DNA, the CDR3 is TGCGCCAGCAGCCAAGAGGGACTAGCGGCAAGCAATGAGCAGTTCTTC. Encoded protein: CASSQEGLAASNEQFF.

The CDR3 DNA follows: TGTGCCAGCAGCCCCCAGCGGCTCACAGATACGCAGTATTTT. Translation gives CASSPQRLTDTQYF. The chain links TRBV14 to TRBJ2-3, with D possibly TRBD2 on 5 matching bases. The germline V gene encodes CDR1 SGHDN and CDR2 FVKESK. The V end was cut by 4 bases, the J end by 2 bases, with 10 bases between. This CDR3 is built from 14 residues.

The V gene is TRBV4-2, the J gene TRBJ1-4, with a tentative D call TRBD1 (6 bases). Germline V gene lookup returns CDR1 LGHNA and CDR2 YNFKEQ. Deletions cut 0 bases from V and 5 bases from J, with 16 bases between. CDR3 length: 17 amino acids. The CDR3 coding sequence is TGTGCCAGCAGCCAAGATGAGGGGGATCGGCGGAATGAAAAACTGTTTTTT. It codes for CASSQDEGDRRNEKLFF.

This clone showed up just a few times. This chain links TRBV14 with TRBJ1-4; tentatively, D is TRBD1 (5 bases). The CDR3 extends over 17 amino acids. The germline CDR1 and CDR2 sequences are SGHDN and FVKESK. V lost 0 bases, J lost 5 bases, and 16 bases lay in between. The chain's CDR3 is CASSQENPGRGNEKLFF. Written as DNA, the CDR3 is TGTGCCAGCAGCCAAGAAAATCCGGGGCGGGGCAATGAAAAACTGTTTTTT.

The gene calls are TRBV5-6 and TRBJ2-1; D might be TRBD2 (5 bases). The CDR3 loop spans 16 amino acids. Germline V gives CDR1 SGHDT, CDR2 YYEEEE. V was cut by 1 base and J by 8 bases, with 19 bases left in between. CDR3 amino acids: CASSLFPSREQDEQFF. CDR3 nucleotide sequence: TGTGCCAGCAGCTTGTTCCCGTCGAGGGAGCAAGATGAGCAGTTCTTC.

A remark on this clone: The sample has other DNA sequences that encode this CDR3 too. The chain combines TRBV5-6 with TRBJ1-5, with 7 bases fitting TRBD1. The V gene end was trimmed by 4 bases and the J gene end by 2 bases; junction bases not matched to a gene: 9. The germline gives CDR1 SGHDT, CDR2 YYEEEE. The CDR3 has 16 residues. CDR3 nucleotides: TGTGCCAGCAGCCATTCAGGGGGAAGGGGCAATCAGCCCCAGCATTTT. Amino acid sequence: CASSHSGGRGNQPQHF.

This clone has just a few counts. In DNA form, the CDR3 reads TGTGCCAGCAGTCCCCACCCAGGACAAGAGAACACTGAAGCTTTCTTT. Translating gives CASSPHPGQENTEAFF. The gene calls are TRBV28 and TRBJ1-1, with D tentatively TRBD1 (5 bases). Between the trimmed V and J ends, which lost 5 bases and 1 base, there was a span of 17 bases. The germline V gene has CDR1 MDHEN and CDR2 SYDVKM. The CDR3 sequence is 16 residues long.

This clone was observed a few times. The rearrangement uses TRBV5-4 and TRBJ2-3; 10 bases fit TRBD1. CDR1 SGHNT and CDR2 YYREEE come from the germline V gene (reference sequence). V was clipped by 2 bases and J by 4 bases; unmatched bases: 7. The CDR3 spans 16 residues. The CDR3 nucleotides read TGTGCCAGCAGCTTTGGGACAGGGGCAGCGTCAGATACGCAGTATTTT. It specifies CASSFGTGAASDTQYF.

A few counts support this clone. The rearrangement uses TRBV7-2 and TRBJ2-7; TRBD1 agrees at 7 bases. Trimming at V came to 3 bases and at J to 0 bases, leaving 2 bases not matched to a gene. The CDR3 extends over 14 amino acids. Looked up from germline, CDR1 is SGHTA and CDR2 is FQGNSA. CDR3 bases: TGTGCCAGCAGCTTTGGGACAGCCTCCTACGAGCAGTACTTC. It translates to CASSFGTASYEQYF.

This clone has a handful of counts. The chain employs TRBV6-5 and TRBJ2-2, with 7 bases that match TRBD2. The CDR3 spans 16 residues. The V gene's germline CDR1 is MNHEY and CDR2 SVGAGI. V lost 2 bases, J lost 4 bases, and 7 bases stayed unmatched. Here the CDR3 reads CASSYRGLFLTGELFF. The CDR3 nucleotides are TGTGCCAGCAGTTACAGGGGACTATTTCTCACCGGGGAGCTGTTTTTT.

The chain is built from TRBV25-1 and TRBJ2-1, with D maybe TRBD1 (6 bases). This CDR3 is 13 amino acids long. Germline V gene data show CDR1 as MGHDK and CDR2 as SYGVNS. V was trimmed by 6 bases and J by 7 bases, leaving 13 bases between them. Here the CDR3 DNA reads TGTGCCAGCAGCGAGAAACAGGGAAATGAGCAGTTCTTC. It translates to CASSEKQGNEQFF.

This chain joins TRBV19 and TRBJ1-5; D not certain. Germline CDR1 LNHDA, CDR2 SQIVND (reference sequence). The CDR3 loop spans 14 amino acids. V lost 1 base and J lost 5, with 9 bases in between. The CDR3 nucleotides are TGTGCCAGTAGTATAGGTGGGAGTTATCAGCCCCAGCATTTT. Amino acids: CASSIGGSYQPQHF.

V and J are TRBV9 and TRBJ2-1, with unresolved D. Trimming took off 0 bases at V and 9 bases at J, with 10 bases between the two ends. The CDR3 is 13 residues long. From germline, CDR1 is SGDLS and CDR2 YYNGEE. In DNA, the CDR3 is TGTGCCAGCAGCGTAGAAACAGTTCTTGAGCAGTTCTTC. Translating it yields CASSVETVLEQFF.

Concerning this clone itself: The same CDR3 also results from other DNA sequences found in this sample. The V and J genes are TRBV7-9 and TRBJ1-1; D ambiguous. This CDR3 has 12 amino acids. Looked up from germline, CDR1 is SEHNR and CDR2 is FQNEAQ (reference sequence). CDR3 bases: TGTGCAACCAGGTCCCTAAACACTGAAGCTTTCTTT. This gives the protein CATRSLNTEAFF.

On this clone itself: Within the sample, other DNA sequences also encode this same CDR3. This sequence joins TRBV11-3 and TRBJ1-5, with D possibly matching TRBD1 (6 bases). V was clipped by 5 bases and J by 4 bases, with 12 bases between them. Germline V gives CDR1 SGHNT, CDR2 YENEEA. This CDR3 is built from 14 residues. The CDR3 sequence is CASSRGGGNQPQHF. CDR3 coding DNA: TGTGCCAGCAGCAGAGGGGGTGGAAATCAGCCCCAGCATTTT. Full variable domain (remainder filled in from reference TRBV11-3 and TRBJ1-5): EAGVVQSPRYKIIEKKQPVAFWCNPISGHNTLYWYLQNLGQGPELLIRYENEEAVDDSQLPKDRFSAERLKGVDSTLKIQPAELGDSAVYLCASSRGGGNQPQHFGDGTRLSIL.

Worth noting for this clone: The same CDR3 arises from other DNA sequences in this sample as well. This chain joins TRBV5-1 and TRBJ1-1; D may be TRBD1 (6 bases). The germline V and J ends were trimmed by 4 bases and 0 bases, with 16 bases remaining between them. The V gene's germline CDR1 is SGHRS and CDR2 YFSETQ. The CDR3 sequence is 16 residues long. The CDR3 spells CASSGGVGDLNTEAFF. The CDR3 region has the DNA TGCGCCAGCAGCGGGGGCGTAGGGGACCTGAACACTGAAGCTTTCTTT.

This clone was seen only a few times. The rearrangement uses TRBV12-2 and TRBJ1-1; the D call TRBD1 from the table was never checked on the DNA. TRBV12-2 is a pseudogene. The CDR3 is 15 amino acids. The CDR3: CASRFESHRGTEAFF. The CDR3 DNA reads TGTGCAAGTCGCTTCGAAAGTCACAGGGGCACTGAAGCTTTCTTT.

In its sample, this clone was seen a few times. V usage is TRBV11-2 and J usage is TRBJ2-7; 8 bases line up with TRBD1. The CDR3 sequence is 14 residues long. Germline-derived CDR1 and CDR2 are SGHAT and FQNNGV. The trim removed 5 bases at V and 3 bases at J, leaving 6 bases unmatched. CDR3 sequence: CASSAGQGGYEQYF. CDR3 in DNA: TGTGCCAGCAGCGCCGGACAGGGCGGCTACGAGCAGTACTTC.

The rearrangement links TRBV28 to TRBJ1-1; 8 nucleotides agree with TRBD1. CDR3 length: 16 residues. Germline V CDR1 and CDR2: MDHEN, SYDVKM. With 4 bases clipped from V and 1 base from J, the junction kept 8 bases outside the gene matches. Here the CDR3 reads CASSSPGQGPNTEAFF. DNA of the CDR3: TGTGCCAGCAGTTCGCCCGGACAGGGACCGAACACTGAAGCTTTCTTT.

This clone occurred a few times. The gene calls are TRBV4-2 and TRBJ2-7; TRBD2 matches 14 bases. Germline V CDR1 and CDR2: LGHNA, YNFKEQ. This CDR3 has 15 amino acids. V lost 5 bases, J lost 2 bases, and 2 bases stayed unmatched. The CDR3 reads CASSVGLAGAYEQYF. The CDR3 bases are TGTGCCAGCAGCGTGGGACTAGCGGGAGCCTACGAGCAGTACTTC.

The genes are TRBV10-3 and TRBJ2-5; 7 nucleotides align to TRBD1. CDR1 is ENHRY and CDR2 is SYGVKD in the germline V gene. CDR3 length equals 14 residues. Trimming at V came to 3 bases and at J to 4 bases, leaving 5 bases not matched to a gene. The CDR3 loop is CAISDPDRAETQYF. Here the CDR3 DNA reads TGTGCCATCAGTGACCCCGACAGGGCAGAGACCCAGTACTTC.

This clone showed up just a few times. The chain links TRBV6-4 to TRBJ1-3, with D unclear. CDR3 length: 17 amino acids. CDR1 is MRHNA and CDR2 is SNTAGT in the germline V gene. Deletions cut 3 bases from V and 4 bases from J, with 19 bases between. The CDR3 here is CASSEPVLEVSGNTIYF. Here the CDR3 DNA reads TGTGCCAGCAGTGAGCCCGTCCTTGAGGTCTCGGGAAACACCATATATTTT.

This clone showed up just a few times. This CDR3 is also generated by other DNA sequences in the sample. This chain uses TRBV7-2 with TRBJ2-3; D gene uncertain. Germline-derived CDR1 and CDR2 are SGHTA and FQGNSA. The V end was cut by 3 bases, the J end by 3 bases, with 4 bases between. The CDR3 is made up of 12 amino acids. CDR3 loop: CASSFETDTQYF. The CDR3 DNA sequence: TGTGCCAGCAGCTTCGAGACAGATACGCAGTATTTT.

V usage is TRBV2 and J usage is TRBJ2-7; 10 nucleotides match TRBD1. With V trimmed by 6 bases and J by 6 bases, 8 bases remained unmatched. The CDR3 spans 14 residues. Germline assignment: CDR1 SNHLY and CDR2 FYNNEI. The CDR3 coding sequence is TGTGCCAGCAGGACAGGGGGCGCCCCGTCCGAGCAGTACTTC. It specifies CASRTGGAPSEQYF.

The V call is TRBV4-3, the J call TRBJ2-1, with 10 bases identical to TRBD2. CDR1 is LGHNA, CDR2 YSLEER, per germline. The CDR3 covers 16 residues. Trimming took 2 bases from V and 3 from J; bases not matched to a gene: 4. The CDR3 loop reads CASSQHLAGDYNEQFF. The DNA of the CDR3 is TGCGCCAGCAGCCAACATCTAGCGGGGGACTACAATGAGCAGTTCTTC.

In its sample, this clone was seen a few times. The chain is built from TRBV6-5 and TRBJ2-5; D remains unclear. The V end lost 7 bases, the J end lost 2 bases, and 14 bases lay between the germline ends. The CDR3 consists of 14 residues. CDR1 MNHEY and CDR2 SVGAGI come from the germline V gene. The CDR3 spells CASTPKTTQETQYF. The CDR3 nucleotides read TGTGCCAGCACTCCCAAAACAACGCAAGAGACCCAGTACTTC.

The chain recombines TRBV21-1 with TRBJ1-1. TRBV21-1 is a known pseudogene. The CDR3 spans 15 residues. CDR3: CASSSRGKVSTEAFF. CDR3 nucleotide sequence: TGTGCCAGTAGCTCTAGAGGTAAGGTGAGCACTGAAGCTTTCTTT.